This is a list of T cell receptor beta chains from one sample in a study of T-cell memory formation after mild COVID-19. TCRdb processed the 5' RACE reads anew with MiXCR; each CDR3 protein has one entry. The repertoire includes around 200,000 distinct CDR3 sequences, 9% to 10% of them detected once, and 3.5% sits in the top ten. Sequenced input: PBMCs or a T cell subset sorted from them (not recorded which). These receptors were obtained from a man aged 18 to 30 who had mild COVID-19 (a few samples of this study predate the infection). Cell type and time point are not known. Each CDR3 is given with its conserved first and last residue. D genes are given only for firm matches. A clone size is listed for some rows: how often the clone was seen (once, few, many), or a class if it is expanded.

>TRBV11-2|TRBJ1-1|.|few|14
CASSFRVQSTEAFF
TGTGCCAGCAGCTTCAGGGTTCAGAGCACTGAAGCTTTCTTT
>TRBV29-1|TRBJ2-3|.|many|14
CSVGIGSSTDTQYF
TGCAGCGTTGGGATTGGTAGCAGCACGGATACGCAGTATTTT
>TRBV4-3|TRBJ2-7|TRBD2|.|15
CASSQDNRREAEQYF
TGCGCCAGCAGCCAAGATAACCGCCGGGAGGCCGAGCAGTACTTC
>TRBV11-2|TRBJ2-1|.|few|15
CASSPGWAGGHEQFF
TGTGCCAGCAGCCCGGGGTGGGCAGGGGGGCATGAGCAGTTCTTC
>TRBV6-2/TRBV6-3|TRBJ1-5|.|many|13
CASSYFTDQPQHF
TGTGCCAGCAGTTACTTTACGGATCAGCCCCAGCATTTT
>TRBV7-2|TRBJ2-1|TRBD2|many|15
CASSLTSGVYNEQFF
TGTGCCAGCAGCTTGACTAGCGGGGTTTACAATGAGCAGTTCTTC
>TRBV24-1|TRBJ1-2|.|few|12
CATSDADRGYTF
TGTGCCACCAGTGACGCGGACAGAGGTTACACCTTC
>TRBV6-2/TRBV6-3|TRBJ2-5|.|many|12
CASSQGYGTQYF
TGTGCCAGCAGTCAGGGGTACGGGACCCAGTACTTC
>TRBV12-3/TRBV12-4|TRBJ2-3|TRBD2|.|16
CASTLGLAGGSDTQYF
TGTGCCAGCACCCTGGGACTAGCGGGGGGTTCAGATACGCAGTATTTT
>TRBV7-3|TRBJ2-1|TRBD2|many|13
CASSPGGRNEQFF
TGTGCCAGCAGCCCGGGGGGGCGGAATGAGCAGTTCTTC
>TRBV10-2|TRBJ2-7|.|.|16
CASSYRVQGGTYEQYF
TGCGCCAGCAGTTACAGGGTTCAGGGAGGGACCTACGAGCAGTACTTC
>TRBV7-2|TRBJ2-5|TRBD1|.|13
CASSGGTGETQYF
TGTGCCAGCAGCGGCGGGACAGGGGAGACCCAGTACTTC
>TRBV3-1|TRBJ1-1|TRBD1|.|14
CASRLGQANTEAFF
TGTGCCAGCAGGCTCGGACAGGCGAACACTGAAGCTTTCTTT
>TRBV12-5|TRBJ2-5|.|few|13
CASGPDGGETQYF
TGTGCTAGTGGTCCGGACGGAGGAGAGACCCAGTACTTC
>TRBV6-5|TRBJ2-5|.|.|14
CASMGTGQPGTQYF
TGTGCCAGCATGGGGACGGGGCAGCCGGGGACCCAGTACTTC
>TRBV9|TRBJ1-3|TRBD1|.|19
CASSGQSRDRVYSGNTIYF
TGTGCCAGCAGCGGACAGAGCCGGGACAGGGTTTACTCTGGAAACACCATATATTTT
>TRBV5-5|TRBJ2-3|.|few|14
CASSFGPELNTQYF
TGTGCCAGCAGCTTTGGGCCTGAGCTTAATACGCAGTATTTT